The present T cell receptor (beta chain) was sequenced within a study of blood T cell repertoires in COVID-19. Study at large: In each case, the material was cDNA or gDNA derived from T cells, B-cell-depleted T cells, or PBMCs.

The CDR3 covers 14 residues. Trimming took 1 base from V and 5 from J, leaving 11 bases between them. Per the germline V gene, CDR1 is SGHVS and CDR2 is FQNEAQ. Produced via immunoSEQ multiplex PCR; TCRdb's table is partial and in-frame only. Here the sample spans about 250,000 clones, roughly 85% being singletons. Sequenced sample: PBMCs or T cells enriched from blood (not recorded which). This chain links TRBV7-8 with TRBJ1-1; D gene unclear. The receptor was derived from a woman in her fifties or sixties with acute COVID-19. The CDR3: CASSLGAEWTEAFF. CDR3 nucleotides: TGTGCCAGCAGCTTAGGGGCCGAGTGGACTGAAGCTTTCTTT.